This TCR beta chain came from a study of siplizumab effects on memory and regulatory T cells. The V end was cut by 4 bases, the J end by 2 bases, with 13 bases between. CDR3 size: 14 residues. Germline lookup yields CDR1 SGHRS and CDR2 YFSETQ. Here immunoSEQ multiplex PCR was the method, and the copy in TCRdb shows in-frame clones only, minus some. The sample has about 100,000 clones, about 90% seen once; the top ten hold over 0.12%. The specimen sequenced was CD4+ T cells sorted from blood. This chain connects TRBV5-1 to TRBJ2-7, with D maybe TRBD2 (8 bases). The TCR originated in a human donor in good health. This chain's CDR3 is CASSPGGTAYEQYF. Here the CDR3 DNA reads TGCGCCAGCAGCCCGGGGGGGACAGCCTACGAGCAGTACTTC.